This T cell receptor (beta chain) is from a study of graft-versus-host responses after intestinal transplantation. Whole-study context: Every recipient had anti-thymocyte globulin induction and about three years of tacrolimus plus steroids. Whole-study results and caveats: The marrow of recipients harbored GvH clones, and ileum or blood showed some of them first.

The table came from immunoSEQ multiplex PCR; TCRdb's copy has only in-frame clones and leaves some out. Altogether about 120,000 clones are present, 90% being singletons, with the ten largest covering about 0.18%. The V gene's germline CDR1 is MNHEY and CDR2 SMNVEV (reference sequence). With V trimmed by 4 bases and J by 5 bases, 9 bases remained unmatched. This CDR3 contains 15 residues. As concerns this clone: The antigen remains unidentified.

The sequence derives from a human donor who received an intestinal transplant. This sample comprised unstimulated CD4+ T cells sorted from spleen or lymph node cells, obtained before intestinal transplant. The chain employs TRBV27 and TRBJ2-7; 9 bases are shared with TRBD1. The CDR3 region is CASSSPGTGTDEQYF. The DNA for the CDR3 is TGTGCCAGCAGTTCTCCAGGGACAGGGACGGACGAGCAGTACTTC.